The source of this T cell receptor beta chain is a study of cytomegalovirus exposure and HLA in healthy donors. This clone was detected only a few times. The antigen remains unidentified. At collection, donors were nominally healthy, but unrecorded immune exposures were probable. PCR was performed using 60 Vbeta and 13 Jbeta primers. Profiling relied on immunoSEQ multiplex PCR, and the TCRdb table lists in-frame clones only, not all of them. The sample includes approximately 88,000 clones, approximately 80% of them seen just once. General observations from the study: A prior analysis recorded that most TCR beta V segments were productive about 90% or about 30% of the time.

This clonotype was obtained from a man aged 25-45 years in good health and CMV-seronegative. Sequencing input: PBMCs.

In nucleotides, the CDR3 is TGTGCCAGCTCATCTAACGGGGACAGTGGGGAGACCCAGTACTTC. Its protein is CASSSNGDSGETQYF. The chain is built from TRBV18 and TRBJ2-5; 7 nucleotides line up with TRBD1. From germline, CDR1 is KGHSH and CDR2 LQKENI. This CDR3 has 15 residues. Trimming cost V 5 bases and J 5 bases; bases outside gene matches: 11.